Following are 18 T cell receptor beta chains from one sample sequenced in a study of cytomegalovirus exposure and HLA in healthy donors. Researchers ran the PCR with 60 Vbeta and 13 Jbeta primers. This table comes from immunoSEQ multiplex PCR, and its TCRdb copy is limited to in-frame clones, with some not included. The sample comprises some 250,000 clones, about 81% of which are singletons, and 5% to 6% rests with the top ten. Material for sequencing was PBMCs. The receptors stem from a woman aged 40 to 50 in good health and CMV-seropositive.

About this clone: The sample has other DNA sequences that encode this CDR3 too. V is TRBV2 and J is TRBJ2-7; 7 bases are shared with TRBD1. CDR1 is SNHLY and CDR2 is FYNNEI in the germline V gene. This CDR3 spans 13 amino acids. The V and J ends lost 2 bases and 6 bases, in that order; junction bases with no gene match: 4. CDR3 nucleotides: TGTGCCAGCAGTGAAAACAGGGGCCGCGAGCAGTACTTC. This gives the protein CASSENRGREQYF.

This chain connects TRBV5-1 to TRBJ1-4; D gene ambiguous. V lost 0 bases and J lost 0, with 6 bases in between. This CDR3 has 15 residues. The germline CDR1 and CDR2 sequences are SGHRS and YFSETQ. CDR3 protein: CASSLVTATNEKLFF. The DNA of the CDR3 is TGCGCCAGCAGCTTGGTAACTGCAACTAATGAAAAACTGTTTTTT.

The chain links TRBV7-8 to TRBJ2-7; 10 bases match TRBD2. Germline lookup yields CDR1 SGHVS and CDR2 FQNEAQ. After removal of 5 bases from V and 7 bases from J, the junction contained 11 bases not matched to a gene. The CDR3 consists of 15 residues. CDR3 amino acids: CASSTQGLAGEEQYF. CDR3 coding DNA: TGTGCCAGCAGCACCCAGGGTCTAGCGGGAGAAGAGCAGTACTTC. Based on the CDR3 plus reference TRBV7-8 and TRBJ2-7, the full variable domain is GAGVSQSPRYKVAKRGQDVALRCDPISGHVSLFWYQQALGQGPEFLTYFQNEAQLDKSGLPSDRFFAERPEGSVSTLKIQRTQQEDSAVYLCASSTQGLAGEEQYFGPGTRLTVT.

V gene TRBV6-6 combines with J gene TRBJ1-5; D is uncertain. The CDR3 runs to 16 residues. The ends were cut back, 7 bases at V and 5 bases at J, with 21 bases in the middle. Germline CDR1 and CDR2: MNHNY and SVGAGI (reference sequence). The CDR3 DNA reads TGTGCCAGCACTAGAGGTACTTGGCTGGTCGATCAGCCCCAGCATTTT. Amino acid sequence: CASTRGTWLVDQPQHF.

This sequence joins TRBV7-8 and TRBJ2-3, with 8 bases fitting TRBD2. The V gene end was trimmed by 2 bases and the J gene end by 3 bases; junction bases not matched to a gene: 7. CDR1 and CDR2 from the germline V gene are SGHVS and FQNEAQ. The CDR3 is 16 residues long. Written as DNA, the CDR3 is TGTGCCAGCAGCTTACTCTGGGCTAGCGGGACAGATACGCAGTATTTT. Its protein product is CASSLLWASGTDTQYF.

This clone was observed a handful of times. The genes are TRBV11-2 and TRBJ1-5; D is ambiguous. CDR3 size: 15 residues. Trimming cost V 1 base and J 7 bases, with 14 bases left between them. Per germline, CDR1 SGHAT and CDR2 FQNNGV. The CDR3 DNA sequence: TGTGCCAGCAGCTTAGGACCTACACGCGGGCAGCCCCAGCATTTT. This encodes CASSLGPTRGQPQHF.

The chain has TRBV5-6 and TRBJ1-3, with D tentatively TRBD1 (5 bases). Germline V gene sequence: CDR1 SGHDT, CDR2 YYEEEE. The CDR3 length is 17 residues. V lost 1 base and J 2 bases, leaving 16 bases between the germline ends. CDR3: CASSLLGGEFAGNTIYF. The CDR3 DNA reads TGTGCCAGCAGCTTGTTGGGGGGGGAGTTCGCTGGAAACACCATATATTTT.

This chain joins TRBV7-3 and TRBJ1-6; TRBD1 agrees at 7 bases. This CDR3 has 14 residues. Trimming at V came to 4 bases and at J to 5 bases, leaving 2 bases not matched to a gene. Germline-derived CDR1 and CDR2 are SGHTA and FQGTGA. CDR3 DNA: TGTGCCAGCAGCTCCGGGACAGATAATTCACCCCTCCACTTT. Residues: CASSSGTDNSPLHF.

The rearrangement joins TRBV4-2 to TRBJ2-6; the match to TRBD2 covers 10 bases. V lost 0 bases, J lost 0 bases, and 5 bases stayed unmatched. The CDR3 runs 19 residues. Looked up from germline, CDR1 is LGHNA and CDR2 is YNFKEQ. The CDR3 coding sequence is TGTGCCAGCAGCCAAGATCTAGCGGGGGTTTCCTCTGGGGCCAACGTCCTGACTTTC. Residues: CASSQDLAGVSSGANVLTF.

V usage is TRBV4-1 and J usage is TRBJ1-1; D may be TRBD1 (5 bases). The CDR3 is 14 amino acids. CDR1 and CDR2 (germline): MGHRA, YSYEKL. V dropped 2 bases and J dropped 4 bases, with 11 bases sitting between them. The DNA for the CDR3 is TGCGCCAGCAGCCAACAAAGGGGAGGCACTGAAGCTTTCTTT. This codes for CASSQQRGGTEAFF.

This chain links TRBV30 with TRBJ1-6; TRBD1 is a possible D gene (6 bases). With 4 bases removed from V and 5 bases from J, the gap between germline ends came to 15 bases. Germline CDR1 and CDR2: GTSNPN and SVGIG (reference sequence). This CDR3 contains 15 residues. The CDR3 region is CAWKRVQGHNSPLHF. The DNA for the CDR3 is TGTGCCTGGAAGAGAGTACAGGGCCATAATTCACCCCTCCACTTT. The full variable domain, rest sourced from reference TRBV30 and TRBJ1-6, is SQTIHQWPATLVQPVGSPLSLECTVEGTSNPNLYWYRQAAGRGLQLLFYSVGIGQISSEVPQNLSASRPQDRQFILSSKKLLLSDSGFYLCAWKRVQGHNSPLHFGNGTRLTVT.

The chain combines TRBV27 with TRBJ2-7; a possible D gene is TRBD1 (6 bases). Germline loops: CDR1 MNHEY, CDR2 SMNVEV (reference sequence). The V gene lost 6 bases and the J gene lost 5 bases, with 14 bases spanning the gap. The CDR3 spans 13 residues. CDR3 bases: TGTGCCAGCAGGACGCTACAGGGCCACGAGCAGTACTTC. Amino acid sequence: CASRTLQGHEQYF.

CDR3 nucleotide sequence: TGTGCCTGGAGTTACGGTCCCACAGGGGGCTATGGCTACACCTTC. Residues: CAWSYGPTGGYGYTF. The V gene is TRBV30, the J gene TRBJ1-2; TRBD1 matches 8 bases. The V and J ends lost 2 bases and 4 bases, in that order; junction bases with no gene match: 9. The germline V gene has CDR1 GTSNPN and CDR2 SVGIG (reference sequence). The length of the CDR3 is 15 residues.

This chain connects TRBV28 to TRBJ1-5; 7 bases line up with TRBD1. Germline CDR1 MDHEN, CDR2 SYDVKM. Trimming took 6 bases from V and 7 from J; bases not matched to a gene: 12. The CDR3 has 15 amino acids. CDR3 nucleotide sequence: TGTGCCAGCAGGTTCGGAGACAGGGTAGGGCAGCCCCAGCATTTT. Protein: CASRFGDRVGQPQHF.

This clone was seen a single time. The chain joins TRBV5-6 to TRBJ2-5; possibly TRBD1 for D (5 bases). Germline V gene sequence: CDR1 SGHDT, CDR2 YYEEEE. The CDR3 runs to 16 residues. Trimming shortened V by 2 bases and J by 1 base, and 15 bases separated the two germline ends. The CDR3, as DNA: TGTGCCAGCAGCTTTGTTGACAGTCGAACCCAAGAGACCCAGTACTTC. Amino acid sequence: CASSFVDSRTQETQYF. Looking up the rest from reference TRBV5-6 and TRBJ2-5 gives the full variable domain: DAGVTQSPTHLIKTRGQQVTLRCSPKSGHDTVSWYQQALGQGPQFIFQYYEEEERQRGNFPDRFSGHQFPNYSSELNVNALLLGDSALYLCASSFVDSRTQETQYFGPGTRLLVL.

The chain combines TRBV5-1 with TRBJ2-3, with 11 positions matching TRBD2. The germline CDR1 and CDR2 sequences are SGHRS and YFSETQ. The V gene end was trimmed by 4 bases and the J gene end by 3 bases; junction bases not matched to a gene: 7. The CDR3 runs to 16 residues. The CDR3 DNA reads as TGCGCCAGCAGCATTAGCGGGGGGGCCTTAACAGATACGCAGTATTTT. This encodes CASSISGGALTDTQYF.

The rearrangement uses TRBV5-1 and TRBJ1-1, with 9 bases aligning to TRBD1. The germline CDR1 and CDR2 sequences are SGHRS and YFSETQ. The V gene end was trimmed by 4 bases and the J gene end by 5 bases; junction bases not matched to a gene: 9. The CDR3 has 15 amino acids. The CDR3 region is CASSRPGQGVTEAFF. CDR3 nucleotides: TGCGCCAGCAGCCGTCCGGGACAGGGAGTGACTGAAGCTTTCTTT.

V usage is TRBV2 and J usage is TRBJ2-1, with 11 nucleotides matching TRBD2. Losses at the gene ends were 4 bases for V and 5 bases for J; bases not matched to a gene: 4. The V gene's germline CDR1 is SNHLY and CDR2 FYNNEI. CDR3 length: 15 residues. In DNA form, the CDR3 reads TGTGCCAGCAGTGTAGCGGGGGGGCCTAACAATGAGCAGTTCTTC. It encodes CASSVAGGPNNEQFF. The whole variable domain, filled in from reference TRBV2 and TRBJ2-1, reads EPEVTQTPSHQVTQMGQEVILRCVPISNHLYFYWYRQILGQKVEFLVSFYNNEISEKSEIFDDQFSVERPDGSNFTLKIRSTKLEDSAMYFCASSVAGGPNNEQFFGPGTRLTVL.